Presented here are 25 T cell receptor beta chains from one specimen sequenced in a study of cytomegalovirus exposure and HLA in healthy donors (dated by TCRdb to about 2017). The method behind the library was the immunoSEQ multiplex PCR assay. For the multiplex PCR, a mixture combining 60 forward primers for TCR Vbeta segments and 13 reverse primers for TCR Jbeta segments was used. The clones in this table, taken by TCRdb from immuneACCESS, are in-frame only. Not every clone is retained; where verified, under half of the shortfall comes from an unresolved V gene, and the cause of the rest is unknown. The sample table contains approximately 100,000 clones; only one count was recorded for about 76% of them. The top ten constitute less than 5% of the sample. Sequenced material: PBMCs. These receptors all come from a woman aged 40 to 50 in good health and CMV-seronegative.

This clone was counted between two and nine times. The CDR3, as DNA: TGTGCCAGCAGCCTCACGGGTTACGAGCAGTACTTC. Translating it yields CASSLTGYEQYF. V gene TRBV11-2 combines with J gene TRBJ2-7; D not certain. CDR3 size: 12 residues. Germline CDR1 SGHAT, CDR2 FQNNGV. With 5 bases removed from V and 4 bases from J, the gap between germline ends came to 9 bases. The full variable domain, rest sourced from reference TRBV11-2 and TRBJ2-7, is EAGVAQSPRYKIIEKRQSVAFWCNPISGHATLYWYQQILGQGPKLLIQFQNNGVVDDSQLPKDRFSAERLKGVDSTLKIQPAKLEDSAVYLCASSLTGYEQYFGPGTRLTVT.

The V and J genes are TRBV4-1 and TRBJ2-7; possibly TRBD1 for D (6 bases). Germline CDR1 is MGHRA and CDR2 is YSYEKL. Trimming pared 0 bases from V and 4 bases from J, leaving 13 bases between. The CDR3 is 15 amino acids. The CDR3 DNA reads as TGCGCCAGCAGCCAAGACCGACAGGTGGGATACGAGCAGTACTTC. Its translation: CASSQDRQVGYEQYF.

This sequence joins TRBV5-1 and TRBJ2-2; 11 bases line up with TRBD2. CDR3 length: 16 residues. The germline V gene encodes CDR1 SGHRS and CDR2 YFSETQ. The trim removed 3 bases at V and 5 bases at J, leaving 6 bases unmatched. The CDR3 region is CASSWGTSGWTGELFF. The CDR3 coding sequence is TGCGCCAGCAGCTGGGGGACTAGCGGATGGACCGGGGAGCTGTTTTTT.

This clone turned up a few times. Within the sample, other DNA sequences also encode this same CDR3. This rearrangement joins TRBV5-1 to TRBJ1-1; the match to TRBD1 covers 8 bases. Germline assignment: CDR1 SGHRS and CDR2 YFSETQ. This CDR3 region has 13 residues. After removal of 5 bases from V and 5 bases from J, the junction contained 5 bases not matched to a gene. CDR3 in amino acids: CASRGQGKTEAFF. The CDR3 nucleotides read TGCGCCAGCAGAGGACAGGGAAAAACTGAAGCTTTCTTT.

This chain uses TRBV4-1 with TRBJ1-1; no reliable D call. The germline V and J ends were trimmed by 2 bases and 1 base, with 8 bases remaining between them. Looked up from germline, CDR1 is MGHRA and CDR2 is YSYEKL. The CDR3 is 14 residues long. Here the CDR3 reads CASSQSGGNTEAFF. The CDR3 DNA is TGCGCCAGCAGCCAATCGGGAGGGAACACTGAAGCTTTCTTT.

The V call is TRBV27, the J call TRBJ2-1, with D maybe TRBD1 (5 bases). In germline, CDR1 is MNHEY, CDR2 SMNVEV (reference sequence). The CDR3 sequence is 16 residues long. V lost 8 bases and J 1 base, leaving 18 bases between the germline ends. CDR3 in DNA: TGTGCCAGCTCCGAGTCGGCAGGGCCTTCCTACAATGAGCAGTTCTTC. This gives the protein CASSESAGPSYNEQFF.

CDR3 residues: CASSSGQVSIYGYTF. In DNA form, the CDR3 reads TGTGCCAGCAGCTCGGGACAGGTCTCCATCTATGGCTACACCTTC. This rearrangement joins TRBV5-6 to TRBJ1-2; TRBD1 aligns across 8 bases. This CDR3 has 15 amino acids. The V and J ends lost 3 bases and 4 bases, in that order; junction bases with no gene match: 8. CDR1 and CDR2 from the germline V gene are SGHDT and YYEEEE.

The chain has TRBV6-5 and TRBJ2-7; D might be TRBD1 (5 bases). This CDR3 contains 15 residues. V was pared by 6 bases and J by 3 bases, with 18 bases between. Looked up from germline, CDR1 is MNHEY and CDR2 is SVGAGI. This CDR3 reads CASSATQGVGYEQYF. Written as DNA, the CDR3 is TGTGCCAGCAGCGCCACCCAAGGGGTCGGCTACGAGCAGTACTTC.

CDR3 protein: CASSESPGAYEQYF. Here the CDR3 DNA reads TGCGCCAGCAGTGAGTCCCCGGGAGCCTACGAGCAGTACTTC. The chain couples TRBV10-1 to TRBJ2-7; tentatively, D is TRBD2 (6 bases). The CDR3 covers 14 residues. Germline assignment: CDR1 WNHNN and CDR2 SYGVQD (reference sequence). Between the trimmed V and J ends, which lost 0 bases and 2 bases, there was a span of 8 bases.

The chain joins TRBV9 to TRBJ2-1; the match to TRBD2 covers 7 bases. J was trimmed by 1 base and V by 3 bases; bases with no gene match: 4. This CDR3 is built from 15 residues. Looked up from germline, CDR1 is SGDLS and CDR2 is YYNGEE. CDR3 sequence (DNA): TGTGCCAGCAGCGCCGCCGGGGGGTCCTACAATGAGCAGTTCTTC. Encoded protein: CASSAAGGSYNEQFF. Supplemented by reference TRBV9 and TRBJ2-1, the full variable domain reads DSGVTQTPKHLITATGQRVTLRCSPRSGDLSVYWYQQSLDQGLQFLIQYYNGEERAKGNILERFSAQQFPDLHSELNLSSLELGDSALYFCASSAAGGSYNEQFFGPGTRLTVL.

The chain employs TRBV7-3 and TRBJ2-1; a possible D gene is TRBD2 (6 bases). The CDR3 loop spans 12 amino acids. In germline, CDR1 is SGHTA, CDR2 FQGTGA. Trimming cost V 3 bases and J 7 bases, with 7 bases left between them. Here the CDR3 reads CASSFAGNEQFF. The CDR3 coding sequence is TGTGCCAGCAGCTTTGCGGGAAATGAGCAGTTCTTC.

The chain carries TRBV5-1 and TRBJ2-1; D unclear. The CDR3 consists of 16 residues. Between the trimmed V and J ends, which lost 0 bases and 0 bases, there was a span of 10 bases. From germline, CDR1 is SGHRS and CDR2 YFSETQ. CDR3 amino acids: CASSLGSTSSYNEQFF. DNA for the CDR3: TGCGCCAGCAGCTTGGGGAGCACAAGCTCCTACAATGAGCAGTTCTTC. Together with reference TRBV5-1 and TRBJ2-1, the CDR3 gives the full variable domain: KAGVTQTPRYLIKTRGQQVTLSCSPISGHRSVSWYQQTPGQGLQFLFEYFSETQRNKGNFPGRFSGRQFSNSRSEMNVSTLELGDSALYLCASSLGSTSSYNEQFFGPGTRLTVL.

V usage is TRBV4-1 and J usage is TRBJ1-5; 7 positions match TRBD1. Germline CDR1 and CDR2: MGHRA and YSYEKL. Trimming at V came to 2 bases and at J to 6 bases, leaving 7 bases not matched to a gene. There are 15 residues in the CDR3. The CDR3 region is CASSQRQGSPQPQHF. In DNA form, the CDR3 reads TGCGCCAGCAGCCAACGACAGGGCAGTCCTCAGCCCCAGCATTTT.

The V gene is TRBV6-5, the J gene TRBJ2-7, with D hard to call. This CDR3 spans 13 amino acids. V lost 3 bases and J 3 bases, leaving 9 bases between the germline ends. The V gene's germline CDR1 is MNHEY and CDR2 SVGAGI. The CDR3: CASSYGVLYEQYF. The CDR3 DNA reads TGTGCCAGCAGTTATGGAGTCCTCTACGAGCAGTACTTC.

CDR3 protein: CASSLAGDTDTQYF. As DNA, the CDR3 is TGTGCCAGCAGTTTAGCGGGGGACACAGATACGCAGTATTTT. The chain employs TRBV28 and TRBJ2-3; 7 bases agree with TRBD2. In germline, CDR1 is MDHEN, CDR2 SYDVKM. The CDR3 runs to 14 residues. Trimming removed 2 bases from V and 2 bases from J; junction bases left unmatched: 1.

Only a few counts were recorded for this clone. V is TRBV27 and J is TRBJ1-6, with 7 nucleotides matching TRBD1. CDR1 and CDR2 from the germline V gene are MNHEY and SMNVEV (reference sequence). This CDR3 spans 14 amino acids. V lost 6 bases and J lost 7; bases outside the gene matches: 6. The CDR3 DNA reads TGTGCCAGCAGGAAACAGGGACAGAATTCACCCCTCCACTTT. It yields the protein CASRKQGQNSPLHF.

The V and J genes are TRBV4-1 and TRBJ2-5; 8 nucleotides match TRBD1. Germline trimming cut 2 bases from V and 5 bases from J; bases unmatched to any gene: 7. CDR1 is MGHRA and CDR2 is YSYEKL in the germline V gene. The CDR3 contains 15 residues. CDR3 in DNA: TGCGCCAGCAGCCAACAGGAGGACAGGGCTGAGACCCAGTACTTC. It yields the protein CASSQQEDRAETQYF.

This chain connects TRBV2 to TRBJ2-5; the match to TRBD2 covers 9 bases. V shed 1 base, J shed 4 bases, and the junction held 4 bases outside the gene matches. Germline-derived CDR1 and CDR2 are SNHLY and FYNNEI. The CDR3 has 15 amino acids. CDR3: CASSEGGLAGETQYF. The CDR3 region has the DNA TGTGCCAGCAGTGAAGGGGGACTAGCAGGAGAGACCCAGTACTTC.

A few counts support this clone. The chain joins TRBV12-5 to TRBJ2-7; D is possibly TRBD2 (6 bases). CDR1 and CDR2 (germline): LGHNT, FRNRAP. The CDR3 extends over 14 amino acids. V was clipped by 6 bases and J by 5 bases, with 17 bases between them. The CDR3 loop is CASGKLTGANEQYF. The CDR3 DNA reads TGTGCTAGTGGCAAACTAACGGGAGCCAACGAGCAGTACTTC.

This clone was detected once. The V gene is TRBV7-3, the J gene TRBJ2-3; TRBD1 matches 7 bases. With V trimmed by 6 bases and J by 4 bases, 7 bases remained unmatched. Germline loops: CDR1 SGHTA, CDR2 FQGTGA. There are 14 residues in the CDR3. As DNA, the CDR3 is TGTGCCAGCAGTTTACAGGGGTTAGCAGATACGCAGTATTTT. It yields the protein CASSLQGLADTQYF. The full variable domain, in which reference TRBV7-3 and TRBJ2-3 provide the parts outside the CDR3, is GAGVSQTPSNKVTEKGKYVELRCDPISGHTALYWYRQSLGQGPEFLIYFQGTGAADDSGLPNDRFFAVRPEGSVSTLKIQRTERGDSAVYLCASSLQGLADTQYFGPGTRLTVL.

The V gene is TRBV7-9, the J gene TRBJ1-2; 8 nucleotides agree with TRBD1. This CDR3 has 15 residues. V dropped 3 bases and J dropped 5; count of bases not matched to a gene: 8. From germline, CDR1 is SEHNR and CDR2 FQNEAQ (reference sequence). The CDR3 nucleotides read TGTGCCAGCAGCTTTCGTCCGGACAGGGATTATGGCTACACCTTC. Amino acid sequence: CASSFRPDRDYGYTF.

This chain links TRBV27 with TRBJ2-7, with D possibly matching TRBD1 (5 bases). CDR1 is MNHEY, CDR2 SMNVEV, per germline (reference sequence). This CDR3 region has 14 residues. Between the trimmed V and J ends, which lost 6 bases and 3 bases, there was a span of 15 bases. The CDR3 coding sequence is TGTGCCAGCAGCATGGGGCTCTGGGGCTACGAGCAGTACTTC. It specifies CASSMGLWGYEQYF.

The chain has TRBV7-8 and TRBJ2-5, with D perhaps matching TRBD1 (7 bases). V dropped 2 bases and J dropped 3 bases, with 16 bases sitting between them. Germline assignment: CDR1 SGHVS and CDR2 FQNEAQ. This CDR3 comprises 16 residues. The CDR3 loop is CASSLQSSGGKETQYF. For the CDR3, the DNA is TGTGCCAGCAGCTTACAGTCATCAGGGGGGAAAGAGACCCAGTACTTC.

V gene TRBV18 combines with J gene TRBJ1-1; tentative D call: TRBD1 (5 bases). The germline gives CDR1 KGHSH, CDR2 LQKENI. Trimming removed 2 bases from V and 6 bases from J, with 13 bases in between. The CDR3 consists of 14 residues. CDR3 amino acids: CASSPVGLGAEAFF. CDR3 bases: TGTGCCAGCTCACCAGTGGGGCTAGGCGCTGAAGCTTTCTTT.

J is TRBJ1-2 and V is TRBV6-5, with 10 nucleotides matching TRBD1. J was trimmed by 8 bases and V by 6 bases; bases with no gene match: 9. The CDR3 is 14 amino acids. The germline V gene has CDR1 MNHEY and CDR2 SVGAGI. CDR3 sequence (DNA): TGTGCCAGCAGACCCCCTAGGACAGGGGGAGGCTACACCTTC. Protein sequence: CASRPPRTGGGYTF.